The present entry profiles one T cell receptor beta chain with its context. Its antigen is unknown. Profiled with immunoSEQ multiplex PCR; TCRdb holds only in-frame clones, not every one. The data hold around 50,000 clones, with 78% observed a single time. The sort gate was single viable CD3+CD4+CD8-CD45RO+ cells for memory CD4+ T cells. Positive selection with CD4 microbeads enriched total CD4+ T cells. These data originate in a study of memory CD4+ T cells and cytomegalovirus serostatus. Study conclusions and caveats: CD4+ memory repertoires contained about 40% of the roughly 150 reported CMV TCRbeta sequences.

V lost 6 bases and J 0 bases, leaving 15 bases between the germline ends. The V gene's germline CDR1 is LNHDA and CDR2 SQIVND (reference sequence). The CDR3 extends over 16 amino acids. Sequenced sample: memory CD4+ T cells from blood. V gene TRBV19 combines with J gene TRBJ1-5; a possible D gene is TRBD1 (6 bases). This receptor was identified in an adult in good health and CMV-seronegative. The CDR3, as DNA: TGTGCCAGTAGCCTCAGGACAGCAGATAGCAATCAGCCCCAGCATTTT. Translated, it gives CASSLRTADSNQPQHF.